A selection of T cell receptor beta chains follows, all from one sample in a study of cytomegalovirus exposure and HLA in healthy donors. Repertoires were generated with immunoSEQ multiplex PCR, while TCRdb's copy carries only in-frame clones and drops some. The sample has 100,000 or so clones. Sequencing was performed on PBMCs. The receptors were sampled from a man between 50 and 59 years old in good health and CMV-seronegative. Each CDR3 is given with its conserved first and last residue. The order of the fields is CDR3 DNA, CDR3 protein, J gene, D gene, V gene, CDR3 length. A D gene is named only where the DNA matches it firmly.

CDR3nt: TGCAGCGTTGAAGGGGAGGCAGGGAAAAATTCAGTCTATGGCTACACCTTC
CDR3aa: CSVEGEAGKNSVYGYTF
j_gene: TRBJ1-2
d_gene: -
v_gene: TRBV29-1
len: 17

CDR3nt: TGTGCCAGCAGCTTAGGCCAGGGGGCAACTGAAGCTTTCTTT
CDR3aa: CASSLGQGATEAFF
j_gene: TRBJ1-1
d_gene: TRBD1
v_gene: TRBV7-3
len: 14

CDR3nt: TGTGCCAGCAGCTTGGGGTTTGGCAGCGGGGTGACTGAAGCTTTCTTT
CDR3aa: CASSLGFGSGVTEAFF
j_gene: TRBJ1-1
d_gene: -
v_gene: TRBV5-5
len: 16

CDR3nt: TGTGCCAGCAGCCCGGGGGATAATCACTATAATTCACCCCTCCACTTT
CDR3aa: CASSPGDNHYNSPLHF
j_gene: TRBJ1-6
d_gene: -
v_gene: TRBV7-2
len: 16

CDR3nt: TGTGCCAGCACCGACCTGGGCGGGGGCGGCTACGAGCAGTACTTC
CDR3aa: CASTDLGGGGYEQYF
j_gene: TRBJ2-7
d_gene: -
v_gene: TRBV6-5
len: 15

CDR3nt: TGCGCCAGCAGCCAAGAGGTAGCGGGAGACGAGCAGTACTTC
CDR3aa: CASSQEVAGDEQYF
j_gene: TRBJ2-7
d_gene: TRBD2
v_gene: TRBV4-3
len: 14

CDR3nt: TGTGCCAGCAGCTTGTATGCGGGTTCGGATGGGGATACGCAGTATTTT
CDR3aa: CASSLYAGSDGDTQYF
j_gene: TRBJ2-3
d_gene: -
v_gene: TRBV5-6
len: 16

CDR3nt: TGCAGTGCTCATCATCGGGGTGAAGCTTTCTTT
CDR3aa: CSAHHRGEAFF
j_gene: TRBJ1-1
d_gene: -
v_gene: TRBV20-1
len: 11

CDR3nt: TGTGCCAGTAGTATCCAGCGGGGGGTTGGCACCGGGGAGCTGTTTTTT
CDR3aa: CASSIQRGVGTGELFF
j_gene: TRBJ2-2
d_gene: TRBD2
v_gene: TRBV19
len: 16

CDR3nt: TGTGCCAGCAGCTTAGCGGGTTTGGATGAGCAGTTCTTC
CDR3aa: CASSLAGLDEQFF
j_gene: TRBJ2-1
d_gene: -
v_gene: TRBV11-2
len: 13

CDR3nt: TGTGCTAGTGGTTTGACAACAGGAGCGTATGAGCAGTTCTTC
CDR3aa: CASGLTTGAYEQFF
j_gene: TRBJ2-1
d_gene: -
v_gene: TRBV12-5
len: 14

CDR3nt: TGCGCCAGCAGCTCTGGGGGGGGCGGGAATGAAAAACTGTTTTTT
CDR3aa: CASSSGGGGNEKLFF
j_gene: TRBJ1-4
d_gene: -
v_gene: TRBV5-1
len: 15

CDR3nt: TGTGCCAGCAGCCAGACAGGGCTCAACCCGGAGACCCAGTACTTC
CDR3aa: CASSQTGLNPETQYF
j_gene: TRBJ2-5
d_gene: TRBD1
v_gene: TRBV5-4
len: 15

CDR3nt: TGCAGTGCCCCGGACAGCTACGAGCAGTACTTC
CDR3aa: CSAPDSYEQYF
j_gene: TRBJ2-7
d_gene: -
v_gene: TRBV20-1
len: 11

CDR3nt: TGTGCCAGCAAGCAAGGACTTAGCAATCAGCCCCAGCATTTT
CDR3aa: CASKQGLSNQPQHF
j_gene: TRBJ1-5
d_gene: -
v_gene: TRBV19
len: 14

CDR3nt: TGTGCCAGCAGCTGGGGTCAAGGGACAGAGTCTAATTCACCCCTCCACTTT
CDR3aa: CASSWGQGTESNSPLHF
j_gene: TRBJ1-6
d_gene: TRBD1
v_gene: TRBV5-4
len: 17